What follows describes a single T cell receptor beta chain. Its antigen is as yet unknown. The data were taken from a study of cytomegalovirus exposure and HLA in healthy donors. Study outcomes and limitations: Cytomegalovirus association was assigned to about 180 TCR beta chains. Subsequent analysis found a tendency for first-cohort TCR clusters to co-occur within the 100 to 150 validation repertoires.

The method was immunoSEQ multiplex PCR; TCRdb's version includes in-frame clones alone and lacks a portion of them. Of about 240,000 clones in the sample, approximately 83% were seen once. The sample consisted of PBMCs. This clonotype originated in a woman aged 25 to 45 in good health and CMV-seropositive.

DNA for the CDR3: TGTGCCAGCAGTCCCAATCGGGAGACCCAGTACTTC. Translated: CASSPNRETQYF. The chain carries TRBV27 and TRBJ2-5; no firm D call. CDR1 and CDR2 (germline): MNHEY, SMNVEV (reference sequence). The CDR3 runs 12 residues. The V and J ends lost 5 bases and 5 bases respectively, with 9 bases between them.